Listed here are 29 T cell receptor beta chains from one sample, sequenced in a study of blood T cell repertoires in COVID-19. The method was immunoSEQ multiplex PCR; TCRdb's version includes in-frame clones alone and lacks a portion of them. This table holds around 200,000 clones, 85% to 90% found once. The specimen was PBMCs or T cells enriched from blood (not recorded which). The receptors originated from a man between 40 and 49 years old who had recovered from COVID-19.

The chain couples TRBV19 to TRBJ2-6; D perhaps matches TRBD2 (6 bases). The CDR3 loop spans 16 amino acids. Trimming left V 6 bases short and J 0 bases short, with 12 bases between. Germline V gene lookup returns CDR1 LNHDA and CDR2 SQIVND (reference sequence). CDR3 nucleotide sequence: TGTGCCAGTAGCAAATCGGGAGCCTCTGGGGCCAACGTCCTGACTTTC. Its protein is CASSKSGASGANVLTF.

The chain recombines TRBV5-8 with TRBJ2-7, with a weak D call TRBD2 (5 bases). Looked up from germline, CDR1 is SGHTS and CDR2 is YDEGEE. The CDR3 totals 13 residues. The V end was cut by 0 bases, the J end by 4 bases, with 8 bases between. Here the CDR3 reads CASSLGSGYEQYF. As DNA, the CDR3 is TGTGCCAGCAGCTTGGGCTCGGGGTACGAGCAGTACTTC.

The CDR3 sequence is CASKPGTGIFEAFF. The CDR3 bases are TGTGCCAGTAAACCCGGGACAGGAATATTCGAAGCTTTCTTT. The V and J genes are TRBV19 and TRBJ1-1, with 8 bases that match TRBD1. The germline CDR1 and CDR2 sequences are LNHDA and SQIVND (reference sequence). V shed 7 bases and J 8 bases; nucleotides not matched to a gene: 12. This CDR3 is 14 amino acids long.

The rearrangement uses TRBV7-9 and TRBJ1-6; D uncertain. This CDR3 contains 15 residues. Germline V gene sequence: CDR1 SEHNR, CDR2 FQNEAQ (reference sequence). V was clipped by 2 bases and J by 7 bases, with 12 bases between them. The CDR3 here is CASSLPRLSNSPLHF. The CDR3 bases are TGTGCCAGCAGCTTACCGCGGTTGTCCAATTCACCCCTCCACTTT.

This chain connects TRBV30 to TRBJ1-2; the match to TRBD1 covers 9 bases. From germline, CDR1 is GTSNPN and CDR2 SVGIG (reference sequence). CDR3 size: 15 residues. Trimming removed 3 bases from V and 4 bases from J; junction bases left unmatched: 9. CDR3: CAWREDRGVSYGYTF. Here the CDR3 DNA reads TGTGCCTGGAGAGAGGACAGGGGTGTATCCTATGGCTACACCTTC.

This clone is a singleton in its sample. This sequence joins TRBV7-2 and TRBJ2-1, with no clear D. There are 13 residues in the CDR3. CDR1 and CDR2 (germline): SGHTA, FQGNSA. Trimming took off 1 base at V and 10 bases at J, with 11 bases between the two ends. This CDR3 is CASSLGQVTEQFF. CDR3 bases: TGTGCCAGCAGCTTAGGCCAGGTTACCGAGCAGTTCTTC.

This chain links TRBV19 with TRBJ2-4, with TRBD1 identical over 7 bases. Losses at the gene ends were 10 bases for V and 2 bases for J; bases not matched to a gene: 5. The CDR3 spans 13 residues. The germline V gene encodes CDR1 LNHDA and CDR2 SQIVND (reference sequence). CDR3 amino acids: CATEQGTKNIQYF. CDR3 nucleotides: TGTGCCACTGAACAGGGGACCAAAAACATTCAGTACTTC.

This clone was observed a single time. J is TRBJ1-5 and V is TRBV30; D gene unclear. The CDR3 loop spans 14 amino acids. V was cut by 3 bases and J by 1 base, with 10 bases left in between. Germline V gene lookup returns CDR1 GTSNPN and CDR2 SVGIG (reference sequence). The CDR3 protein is CAWSGRGSNQPQHF. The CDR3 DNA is TGTGCCTGGAGCGGTAGAGGGAGCAATCAGCCCCAGCATTTT.

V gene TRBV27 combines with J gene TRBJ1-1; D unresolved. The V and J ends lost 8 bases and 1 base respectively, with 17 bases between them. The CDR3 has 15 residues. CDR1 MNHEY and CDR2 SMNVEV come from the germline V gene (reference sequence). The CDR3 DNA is TGTGCCAGCCTTCTGAGGAGGCGGACGAACACTGAAGCTTTCTTT. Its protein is CASLLRRRTNTEAFF.

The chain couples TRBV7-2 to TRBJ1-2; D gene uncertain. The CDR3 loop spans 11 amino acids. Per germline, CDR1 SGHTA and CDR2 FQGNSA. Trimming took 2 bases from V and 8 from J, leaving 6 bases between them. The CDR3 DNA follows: TGTGCCAGCAGCTTACACGGGGGCTACACCTTC. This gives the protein CASSLHGGYTF. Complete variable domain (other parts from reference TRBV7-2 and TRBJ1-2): GAGVSQSPSNKVTEKGKDVELRCDPISGHTALYWYRQSLGQGLEFLIYFQGNSAPDKSGLPSDRFSAERTGGSVSTLTIQRTQQEDSAVYLCASSLHGGYTFGSGTRLTVV.

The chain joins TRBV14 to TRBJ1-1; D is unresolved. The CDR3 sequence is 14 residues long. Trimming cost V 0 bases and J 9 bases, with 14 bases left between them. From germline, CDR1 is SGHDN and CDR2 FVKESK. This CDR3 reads CASSQDSVFLKAFF. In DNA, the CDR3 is TGTGCCAGCAGCCAAGATTCTGTATTCTTAAAAGCTTTCTTT.

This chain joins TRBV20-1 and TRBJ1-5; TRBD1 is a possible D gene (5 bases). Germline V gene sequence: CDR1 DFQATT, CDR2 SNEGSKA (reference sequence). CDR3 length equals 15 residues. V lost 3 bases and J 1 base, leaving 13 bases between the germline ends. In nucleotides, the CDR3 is TGCAGTGCTAGTTTGTCGACAGCGAGCAATCAGCCCCAGCATTTT. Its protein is CSASLSTASNQPQHF.

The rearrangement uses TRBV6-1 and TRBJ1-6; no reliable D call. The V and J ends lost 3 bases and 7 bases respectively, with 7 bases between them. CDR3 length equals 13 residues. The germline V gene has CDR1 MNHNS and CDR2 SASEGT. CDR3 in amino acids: CASSDGLNSPLHF. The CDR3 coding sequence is TGTGCCAGCAGTGACGGTCTGAATTCACCCCTCCACTTT.

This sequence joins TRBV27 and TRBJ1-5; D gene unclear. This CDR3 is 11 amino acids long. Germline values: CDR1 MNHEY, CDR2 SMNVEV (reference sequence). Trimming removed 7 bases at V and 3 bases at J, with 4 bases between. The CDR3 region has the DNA TGTGCCAGCACCTTCAATCAGCCCCAGCATTTT. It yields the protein CASTFNQPQHF.

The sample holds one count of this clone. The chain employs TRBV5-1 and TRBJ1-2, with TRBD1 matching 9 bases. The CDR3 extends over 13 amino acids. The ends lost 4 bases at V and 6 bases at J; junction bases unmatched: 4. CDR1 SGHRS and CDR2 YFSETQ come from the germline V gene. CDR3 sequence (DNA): TGCGCCAGCAGCCATACAGGGGGCGATGGCTACACCTTC. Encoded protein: CASSHTGGDGYTF.

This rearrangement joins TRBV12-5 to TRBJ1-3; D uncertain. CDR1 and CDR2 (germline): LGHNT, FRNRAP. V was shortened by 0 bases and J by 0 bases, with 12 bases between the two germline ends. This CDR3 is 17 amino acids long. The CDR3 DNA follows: TGTGCTAGTGGTTTGGTGTTGTCGGGTCCCTCTGGAAACACCATATATTTT. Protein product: CASGLVLSGPSGNTIYF.

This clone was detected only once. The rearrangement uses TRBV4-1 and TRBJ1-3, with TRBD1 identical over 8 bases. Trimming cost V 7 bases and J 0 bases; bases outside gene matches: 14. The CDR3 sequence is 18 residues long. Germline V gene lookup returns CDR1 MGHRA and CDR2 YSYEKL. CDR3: CASTLRGQDNPSGNTIYF. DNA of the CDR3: TGCGCCAGCACGCTCAGGGGGCAGGACAATCCCTCTGGAAACACCATATATTTT.

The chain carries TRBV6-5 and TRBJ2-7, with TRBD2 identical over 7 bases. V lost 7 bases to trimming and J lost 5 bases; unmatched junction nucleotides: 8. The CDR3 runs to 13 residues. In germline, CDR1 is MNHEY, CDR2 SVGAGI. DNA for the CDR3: TGTGCCAGCACCACACAGGCGGGAGACGAGCAGTACTTC. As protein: CASTTQAGDEQYF.

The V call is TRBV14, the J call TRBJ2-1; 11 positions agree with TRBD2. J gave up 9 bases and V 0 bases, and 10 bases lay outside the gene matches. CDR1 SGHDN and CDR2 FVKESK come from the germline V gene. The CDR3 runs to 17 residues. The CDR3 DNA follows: TGTGCCAGCAGCCAAGATCTTCTAGCGGGGGGTTCGCCTGAGCAGTTCTTC. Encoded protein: CASSQDLLAGGSPEQFF.

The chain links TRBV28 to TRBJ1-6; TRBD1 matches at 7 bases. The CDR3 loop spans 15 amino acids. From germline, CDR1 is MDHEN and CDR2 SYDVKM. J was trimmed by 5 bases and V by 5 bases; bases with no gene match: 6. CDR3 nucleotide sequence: TGTGCCAGCAGTCCCGGGACAGCCCATAATTCACCCCTCCACTTT. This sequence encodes CASSPGTAHNSPLHF.

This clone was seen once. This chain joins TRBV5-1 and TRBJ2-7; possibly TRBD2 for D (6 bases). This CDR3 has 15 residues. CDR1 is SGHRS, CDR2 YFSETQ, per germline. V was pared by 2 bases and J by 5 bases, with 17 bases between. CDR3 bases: TGCGCCAGCAGCTTAGAACTAAGCCGGAGGGACGAGCAGTACTTC. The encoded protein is CASSLELSRRDEQYF.

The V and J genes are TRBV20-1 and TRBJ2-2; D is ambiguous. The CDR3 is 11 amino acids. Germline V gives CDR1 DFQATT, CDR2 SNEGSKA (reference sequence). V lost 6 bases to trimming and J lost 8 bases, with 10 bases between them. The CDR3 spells CSASHAGELFF. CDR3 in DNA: TGCAGTGCCTCCCATGCGGGGGAGCTGTTTTTT.

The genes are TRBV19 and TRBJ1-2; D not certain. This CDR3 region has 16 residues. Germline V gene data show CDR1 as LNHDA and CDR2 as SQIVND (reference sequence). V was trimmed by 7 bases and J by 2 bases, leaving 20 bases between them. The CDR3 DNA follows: TGTGCCAGTACCTATCTGATACCTGGCGGCAACTATGGCTACACCTTC. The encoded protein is CASTYLIPGGNYGYTF.

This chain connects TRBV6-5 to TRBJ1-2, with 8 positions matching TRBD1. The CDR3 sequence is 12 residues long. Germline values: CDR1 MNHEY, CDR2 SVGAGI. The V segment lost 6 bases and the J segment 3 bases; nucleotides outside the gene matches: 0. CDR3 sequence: CASRQGDYGYTF. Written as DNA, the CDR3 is TGTGCCAGCAGACAGGGGGACTATGGCTACACCTTC.

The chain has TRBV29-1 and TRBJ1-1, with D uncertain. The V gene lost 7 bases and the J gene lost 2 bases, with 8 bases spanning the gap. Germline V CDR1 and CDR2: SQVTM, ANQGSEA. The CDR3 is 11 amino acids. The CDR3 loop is CSAIENTEAFF. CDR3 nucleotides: TGCAGCGCCATAGAAAACACTGAAGCTTTCTTT.

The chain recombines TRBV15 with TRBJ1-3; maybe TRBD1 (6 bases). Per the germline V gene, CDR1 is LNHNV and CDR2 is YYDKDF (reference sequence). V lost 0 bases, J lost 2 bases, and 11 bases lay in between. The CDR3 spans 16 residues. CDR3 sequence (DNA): TGTGCCACCAGCAGAGAACAGGGAAAAACTGGAAACACCATATATTTT. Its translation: CATSREQGKTGNTIYF.

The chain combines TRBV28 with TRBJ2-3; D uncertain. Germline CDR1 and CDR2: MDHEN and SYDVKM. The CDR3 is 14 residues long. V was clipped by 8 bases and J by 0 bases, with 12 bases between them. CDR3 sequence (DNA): TGTGCCAGCGCACCCGGCGGCAGCACAGATACGCAGTATTTT. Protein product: CASAPGGSTDTQYF.

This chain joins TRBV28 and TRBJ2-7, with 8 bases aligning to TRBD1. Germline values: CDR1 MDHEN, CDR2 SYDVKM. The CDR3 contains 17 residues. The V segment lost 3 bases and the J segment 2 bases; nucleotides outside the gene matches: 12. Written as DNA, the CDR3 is TGTGCCAGCAGTTTGGGGACAGGCGTTTCTCGTCCCTACGAGCAGTACTTC. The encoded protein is CASSLGTGVSRPYEQYF.

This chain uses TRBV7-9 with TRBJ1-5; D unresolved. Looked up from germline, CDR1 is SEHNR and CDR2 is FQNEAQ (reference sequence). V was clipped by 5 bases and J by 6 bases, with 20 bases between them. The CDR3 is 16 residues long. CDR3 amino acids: CASSRQTPGGSQPQHF. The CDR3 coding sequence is TGTGCCAGCAGCCGTCAGACCCCGGGAGGAAGTCAGCCCCAGCATTTT.